This T cell receptor beta chain emerged from a study of shared clonotypes between healthy human individuals. Notes on the study in general: Among donors, sharing of clonotypes was expected to be affected by sequencing depth. A reduction in generation probabilities was seen for non-shared clonotypes relative to those shared by all four donors.

The table came from immunoSEQ multiplex PCR; TCRdb's copy has only in-frame clones and leaves some out. Of approximately 700,000 clones listed, 73% are singletons. Donors had no recently reported acute infections or vaccinations and were HIV-negative. Concerning this clone itself: The antigen remains unidentified.

The TCR was taken from a young woman in good health. The source material was memory CD4+ T cells sorted from blood. Subset defined: CD45RA-negative fraction.

The CDR3 reads CASSTLAGSFYEQYF. The CDR3 DNA follows: TGTGCCAGCAGTACCTTAGCGGGGTCCTTCTACGAGCAGTACTTC. The chain recombines TRBV27 with TRBJ2-7, with 8 bases aligning to TRBD2. The CDR3 sequence is 15 residues long. Germline lookup yields CDR1 MNHEY and CDR2 SMNVEV (reference sequence). The V and J ends lost 5 bases and 3 bases, in that order; junction bases with no gene match: 9.